One sample yielded the 16 T cell receptor beta chains listed below, sequenced in a study of cytomegalovirus exposure and HLA in healthy donors. In the PCR, 60 Vbeta and 13 Jbeta primers were used. TCRdb's table, derived via immunoSEQ multiplex PCR, lists solely in-frame clones and lacks some. The table shows nearly 95,000 clones, with around 8% occurring only once. Sequenced sample: PBMCs. All receptors derive from a man over 45 in good health and CMV-seronegative.

In its sample, this clone was seen a few times. The CDR3 coding sequence is TGTGCCATCAGTGAGTCACTAGCGGGAGGCACAGATACGCAGTATTTT. Its protein is CAISESLAGGTDTQYF. J is TRBJ2-3 and V is TRBV10-3, with TRBD2 matching over 11 bases. This CDR3 has 16 amino acids. Germline V gene lookup returns CDR1 ENHRY and CDR2 SYGVKD. Losses at the gene ends were 0 bases for V and 1 base for J; bases not matched to a gene: 0.

In its sample, this clone was seen a few times. The rearrangement uses TRBV30 and TRBJ1-1; D is undetermined. Germline V lookup: CDR1 GTSNPN, CDR2 SVGIG (reference sequence). Trimming pared 0 bases from V and 2 bases from J, leaving 7 bases between. The CDR3 has 13 amino acids. CDR3 sequence reads: CAWSVQTNTEAFF. CDR3 sequence (DNA): TGTGCCTGGAGTGTACAGACAAACACTGAAGCTTTCTTT.

There are a few counts of this clone. J is TRBJ2-3 and V is TRBV13, with 8 bases that match TRBD2. The CDR3 spans 20 residues. The ends lost 1 base at V and 4 bases at J; junction bases unmatched: 19. Germline CDR1 reads PRHDT; CDR2 reads FYEKMQ (reference sequence). CDR3 residues: CASSLAIRVAGLTGADTQYF. CDR3 coding DNA: TGTGCCAGCAGCTTAGCGATTCGGGTAGCGGGATTAACTGGTGCAGATACGCAGTATTTT. Together with reference TRBV13 and TRBJ2-3, the CDR3 gives the full variable domain: AAGVIQSPRHLIKEKRETATLKCYPIPRHDTVYWYQQGPGQDPQFLISFYEKMQSDKGSIPDRFSAQQFSDYHSELNMSSLELGDSALYFCASSLAIRVAGLTGADTQYFGPGTRLTVL.

The rearrangement uses TRBV9 and TRBJ2-3; D unclear. CDR1 SGDLS and CDR2 YYNGEE come from the germline V gene. The CDR3 consists of 14 residues. The V and J ends lost 0 bases and 6 bases respectively, with 11 bases between them. The CDR3 is CASSVVPSPDTQYF. For the CDR3, the DNA is TGTGCCAGCAGCGTAGTCCCTAGTCCGGATACGCAGTATTTT.

V usage is TRBV28 and J usage is TRBJ1-1; D is unclear. Germline V lookup: CDR1 MDHEN, CDR2 SYDVKM. This CDR3 has 12 residues. Trimming took 7 bases from V and 11 from J, leaving 17 bases between them. Written as DNA, the CDR3 is TGTGCCAGCAAGGAGGAAGGTGTGCATGCTTTCTTT. Its translation is CASKEEGVHAFF.

This clone has just a few counts. This sequence joins TRBV27 and TRBJ2-1; 8 bases fit TRBD2. V was pared by 0 bases and J by 1 base, with 2 bases of the junction left unmatched. Germline loops: CDR1 MNHEY, CDR2 SMNVEV (reference sequence). The length of the CDR3 is 16 residues. CDR3 in DNA: TGTGCCAGCAGTTTATCGGTAGCGGGATCCTACAATGAGCAGTTCTTC. Residues: CASSLSVAGSYNEQFF.

This chain uses TRBV7-9 with TRBJ2-5; D uncertain. The closer fit of TRBJ2-7 to the DNA end suggests the J call may be wrong. Germline CDR1 and CDR2: SEHNR and FQNEAQ (reference sequence). This CDR3 has 13 amino acids. The CDR3 DNA is TGTGCCAGCAGCTCGCAGGCCTCCTACGAGCAGTACTTC. Translated: CASSSQASYEQYF.

The gene calls are TRBV18 and TRBJ2-3, with D unresolved. CDR1 KGHSH and CDR2 LQKENI come from the germline V gene. The CDR3 covers 13 residues. Trimming took off 3 bases at V and 0 bases at J, with 4 bases between the two ends. The CDR3 nucleotides are TGTGCCAGCTCACCTACTAGCACAGATACGCAGTATTTT. This translates into CASSPTSTDTQYF.

This chain connects TRBV28 to TRBJ2-1, with TRBD1 identical over 11 bases. The CDR3 contains 16 residues. J gave up 10 bases and V 7 bases, and 15 bases lay outside the gene matches. Germline lookup yields CDR1 MDHEN and CDR2 SYDVKM. In nucleotides, the CDR3 is TGTGCCAGCACGTCTTGGACAGGGGGCGCCTACAGGGAGCAGTTCTTC. Encoded protein: CASTSWTGGAYREQFF.

V and J are TRBV27 and TRBJ2-7; 7 nucleotides align to TRBD1. J gave up 2 bases and V 6 bases, and 7 bases lay outside the gene matches. The CDR3 covers 14 residues. Per the germline V gene, CDR1 is MNHEY and CDR2 is SMNVEV (reference sequence). The DNA of the CDR3 is TGTGCCAGCAGCAAAACAGGGGCAACCTACGAGCAGTACTTC. As protein: CASSKTGATYEQYF.

This clone was seen a handful of times. The V and J genes are TRBV5-1 and TRBJ2-7, with 15 bases lining up with TRBD2. Germline V lookup: CDR1 SGHRS, CDR2 YFSETQ. This CDR3 spans 19 amino acids. V lost 0 bases and J lost 7; bases outside the gene matches: 14. The CDR3 reads CASSLGSGTSGGMSREQYF. The CDR3 DNA reads TGCGCCAGCAGCTTGGGCTCCGGGACTAGCGGGGGGATGTCTAGGGAGCAGTACTTC.

This clone was counted between two and nine times. The chain joins TRBV2 to TRBJ2-2, with 7 bases that match TRBD1. The CDR3 is 17 residues long. Germline V gene data show CDR1 as SNHLY and CDR2 as FYNNEI. After removal of 4 bases from V and 0 bases from J, the junction contained 8 bases not matched to a gene. CDR3 DNA sequence: TGTGCCAGCAGTGTTACACCGGGACAGCCGAACACCGGGGAGCTGTTTTTT. This sequence encodes CASSVTPGQPNTGELFF.

This chain uses TRBV7-6 with TRBJ2-7; perhaps TRBD1 as D (5 bases). The CDR3 length is 15 residues. V was shortened by 8 bases and J by 2 bases, with 19 bases between the two germline ends. Germline values: CDR1 SGHVS, CDR2 FNYEAQ. CDR3 nucleotide sequence: TGTGCCAGCGCCCTTTCTGATACAGGTCCCTACGAGCAGTACTTC. It specifies CASALSDTGPYEQYF.

This clone has more than one count but fewer than ten. This chain joins TRBV2 and TRBJ2-1; 14 nucleotides line up with TRBD2. The CDR3 runs 15 residues. J lost 5 bases, V lost 8 bases, and 5 bases had no gene match. CDR1 is SNHLY, CDR2 FYNNEI, per germline. CDR3 sequence reads: CASRTSGGTHNEQFF. CDR3 DNA: TGTGCCAGCCGGACTAGCGGGGGGACCCACAATGAGCAGTTCTTC.

This clone was seen a handful of times. CDR3 nucleotide sequence: TGCGCCAGCAGCTCTACGGGACACTATCAAGAGACCCAGTACTTC. Its translation is CASSSTGHYQETQYF. V usage is TRBV5-1 and J usage is TRBJ2-5; D is possibly TRBD1 (6 bases). Germline V gives CDR1 SGHRS, CDR2 YFSETQ. This CDR3 has 15 residues. V was clipped by 3 bases and J by 2 bases, with 14 bases between them. Filled out from reference TRBV5-1 and TRBJ2-5, the complete variable domain reads KAGVTQTPRYLIKTRGQQVTLSCSPISGHRSVSWYQQTPGQGLQFLFEYFSETQRNKGNFPGRFSGRQFSNSRSEMNVSTLELGDSALYLCASSSTGHYQETQYFGPGTRLLVL.

This clone occurred a few times. This chain uses TRBV11-2 with TRBJ1-1, with a tentative D call TRBD1 (5 bases). V was pared by 4 bases and J by 6 bases, with 24 bases between. Germline values: CDR1 SGHAT, CDR2 FQNNGV. CDR3 length: 17 residues. As DNA, the CDR3 is TGTGCCAGCAGCTCCCGAGGCGGGGGTGCACGTAGCCCTGAAGCTTTCTTT. It yields the protein CASSSRGGGARSPEAFF.